This T cell receptor (beta chain) was observed in a study of graft-versus-host responses after intestinal transplantation. Method: immunoSEQ multiplex PCR; TCRdb's copy keeps in-frame clones and lacks some. This sample has roughly 29,000 clones, with just under 95% found just once. This clone is a singleton in its sample. Antigen specificity is unknown. General observations from the study: High graft-versus-host to host-versus-graft T cell clonal ratios marked allografts of patients with graft-donor macrochimerism.

V shed 5 bases and J shed 3 bases, with 16 bases lying between them. Germline-derived CDR1 and CDR2 are WSHSY and SAAADI. This CDR3 spans 15 amino acids. The receptor comes from a human patient who received an intestinal transplant, so some T cells may come from the graft donor. V usage is TRBV10-2 and J usage is TRBJ2-5, with D possibly matching TRBD1 (5 bases). The sample in question was PBMCs, obtained roughly 62 days after intestinal transplant. Here the CDR3 reads CASSPSPGHEETQYF. For the CDR3, the DNA is TGCGCCAGCAGTCCTTCCCCCGGACACGAAGAGACCCAGTACTTC.